This T cell receptor beta chain was identified in a study of T cells after yellow fever vaccination. Study as a whole: Researchers used SMART-Seq v4 Ultra Low Input to prepare fractions that had low cell numbers. General study results and limits: Reappearance after the booster was seen for most primary-vaccination clones, at 95% to 97% CD4 and less than 90% CD8. Faster peaking, at day 5 versus 15, marked a secondary response that was weaker. The appearance of a small share of clonotypes in both CD4 and CD8 compartments was observed.

Germline V gives CDR1 SEHNR, CDR2 FQNEAQ (reference sequence). The CDR3 sequence is 14 residues long. V was cut by 5 bases and J by 0 bases, with 9 bases left in between. TCRdb ran MiXCR on the 5' RACE reads and lists one entry per CDR3 protein. Here the sample spans 310,000 or so distinct CDR3 sequences, around 7.3% being singletons. This clonotype was recorded many times. Its cognate antigen is unknown. The V and J genes are TRBV7-9 and TRBJ2-3; D is unresolved. This receptor was taken from a man between 18 and 29 years old who received the YFV17D yellow fever vaccine. Sequencing used PBMCs, obtained roughly 46 days after the first yellow fever vaccination. CDR3: CASSLERSTDTQYF. As DNA, the CDR3 is TGTGCCAGCAGCCTAGAAAGAAGCACAGATACGCAGTATTTT.